This entry lists 4 T cell receptor beta chains sequenced from one sample in a study of blood T cell repertoires in COVID-19. Only in-frame clones appear in the TCRdb table, and some are missing; sequencing was by immunoSEQ multiplex PCR. The repertoire consists of approximately 200,000 clones, with roughly 80% occurring once and the leading ten covering roughly 3.2%. Sample: PBMCs or T cells enriched from blood (not recorded which). The receptors here all came from a woman aged 30 to 39 who had recovered from COVID-19.

This clone has just one count. The chain joins TRBV12-3 or TRBV12-4 to TRBJ1-1, with 8 nucleotides matching TRBD1. The CDR3 consists of 13 residues. With 6 bases clipped from V and 7 bases from J, the junction kept 7 bases outside the gene matches. CDR3 nucleotide sequence: TGTGCCAGCAGAACCGGGACAGGTCGTGAAGCTTTCTTT. Residues: CASRTGTGREAFF.

The chain has TRBV19 and TRBJ1-6; 9 bases are a match to TRBD1. The CDR3 contains 15 residues. The germline CDR1 and CDR2 sequences are LNHDA and SQIVND (reference sequence). Trimming removed 2 bases from V and 8 bases from J; junction bases left unmatched: 4. This chain's CDR3 is CASSITGGWDSPLHF. The CDR3, as DNA: TGTGCCAGTAGTATAACAGGGGGCTGGGATTCACCCCTCCACTTT.

This clone showed up just once. The chain couples TRBV5-1 to TRBJ2-7; the D gene is possibly TRBD1 (5 bases). CDR1 is SGHRS and CDR2 is YFSETQ in the germline V gene. Trimming took 3 bases from V and 2 from J, leaving 6 bases between them. CDR3 size: 12 residues. The CDR3 DNA reads as TGCGCCAGCAGCTCGACAGCCTACGAGCAGTACTTC. Protein sequence: CASSSTAYEQYF.

The chain's CDR3 is CASSRDRVLREPQHF. The CDR3 DNA is TGTGCCAGCAGCCGCGACAGGGTCCTCAGGGAGCCCCAGCATTTT. This sequence joins TRBV5-8 and TRBJ1-5, with TRBD1 identical over 7 bases. Germline V gives CDR1 SGHTS, CDR2 YDEGEE. This CDR3 contains 15 residues. The trim removed 4 bases at V and 8 bases at J, leaving 12 bases unmatched.